The rows below give T cell receptor beta chains drawn from one sample of a study of long-term antiretroviral therapy in people with HIV. The assay was immunoSEQ multiplex PCR, and TCRdb's table has in-frame clones only and misses some. The top ten clones hold around 3.7% of a sample with some 35,000 clones, roughly 79% of them seen once. The source material was unsorted PBMCs, sampled 3 years after starting antiretroviral therapy. The receptors stem from a man aged 50-60 years with HIV. The CDR3 runs from the conserved cysteine through the conserved F or W. The D gene is left open where the match is weak. Expanded clones get a size class; other rows say once, few or many, or leave the size out.

.	.	TRBV19	TRBJ1-1	CASTLGRGLSTEAFF	TGTGCCAGTACCCTAGGGAGGGGATTGAGCACTGAAGCTTTCTTT
.	.	TRBV6-5	TRBJ1-1	CASSYRYGVNTEAFF	TGTGCCAGCAGTTACCGTTACGGGGTTAACACTGAAGCTTTCTTT
.	.	TRBV7-2	TRBJ2-1	CASSSQRYNEQFF	TGTGCCAGCAGCTCTCAACGGTACAATGAGCAGTTCTTC
.	.	TRBV9	TRBJ2-3	CASSVDQRGYTQYF	TGTGCCAGCAGCGTAGACCAGAGAGGGTATACGCAGTATTTT
.	TRBD1	TRBV9	TRBJ1-6	CASSVAGQLHSPLHF	TGTGCCAGCAGCGTAGCGGGACAGCTTCATTCACCCCTCCACTTT
.	.	TRBV28	TRBJ2-5	CASSFSGPVETQYF	TGTGCCAGCAGTTTCTCTGGACCCGTGGAGACCCAGTACTTC
.	.	TRBV18	TRBJ2-5	CASSPGGKETQYF	TGTGCCAGCTCACCAGGCGGGAAAGAGACCCAGTACTTC
.	.	TRBV29-1	TRBJ1-2	CSVEDPGGGYTF	TGCAGCGTTGAAGACCCCGGAGGCGGCTACACCTTC
.	.	TRBV7-2	TRBJ1-6	CASSSTGYNSPLHF	TGTGCCAGCAGCTCTACAGGCTACAATTCACCCCTCCACTTT
.	.	TRBV27	TRBJ2-1	CASSLAGVSSNEQFF	TGTGCCAGCAGTTTGGCAGGGGTCAGTTCGAACGAGCAGTTCTTC
.	TRBD1	TRBV19	TRBJ2-7	CASSMDNRGSYEQYF	TGTGCCAGTAGTATGGACAACAGGGGCTCCTACGAGCAGTACTTC
.	TRBD2	TRBV18	TRBJ2-2	CATLSGTTGELFF	TGTGCCACCCTGAGCGGGACCACCGGGGAGCTGTTTTTT
.	.	TRBV6-6	TRBJ2-7	CASLGGVGYEQYF	TGTGCCTCATTGGGGGGCGTTGGGTACGAGCAGTACTTC
few	.	TRBV7-9	TRBJ2-1	CASSPRLRISNEQFF	TGTGCCAGCAGCCCCCGTTTAAGGATATCCAATGAGCAGTTCTTC
few	.	TRBV7-9	TRBJ1-2	CASSHQTVNYGYTF	TGTGCCAGCAGCCACCAGACAGTTAACTATGGCTACACCTTC
.	.	TRBV11-2	TRBJ2-5	CASRGRGAGETQYF	TGTGCCAGCAGGGGAAGGGGAGCAGGGGAGACCCAGTACTTC
.	.	TRBV18	TRBJ2-2	CASSPPAVGTGELFF	TGTGCCAGCTCACCACCGGCGGTAGGAACCGGGGAGCTGTTTTTT
once	TRBD1	TRBV27	TRBJ2-3	CASSLRTGLADTQYF	TGTGCCAGCAGTTTAAGGACAGGGCTGGCAGATACGCAGTATTTT
.	TRBD1	TRBV10-1	TRBJ1-1	CASSDGTGNPEAFF	TGCGCCAGCAGTGACGGGACAGGGAATCCTGAAGCTTTCTTT
.	.	TRBV5-1	TRBJ1-1	CASSLEGGYTEAFF	TGCGCCAGCAGCTTGGAGGGGGGCTACACTGAAGCTTTCTTT
once	.	TRBV6-6	TRBJ2-7	CASSYSSEGEQYF	TGTGCCAGCAGTTACTCGAGTGAGGGGGAGCAGTACTTC
.	.	TRBV5-1	TRBJ1-3	CASSLGRTDTIYF	TGCGCCAGCAGCCTGGGTCGGACAGACACCATATATTTT
.	TRBD1	TRBV28	TRBJ1-5	CASRPGQGAVQPQHF	TGTGCCAGCAGACCGGGACAGGGGGCGGTTCAGCCCCAGCATTTT
.	.	TRBV27	TRBJ1-5	CASSLRADHNQPQHF	TGTGCCAGCAGTTTGAGGGCCGATCACAATCAGCCCCAGCATTTT
.	.	TRBV15	TRBJ1-1	CATSIRTGGTEAFF	TGTGCCACCAGCATCCGAACCGGAGGCACTGAAGCTTTCTTT
.	TRBD2	TRBV7-2	TRBJ2-7	CASSLGGGLGSYEQYF	TGTGCCAGCAGCTTAGGGGGGGGGTTAGGGTCCTACGAGCAGTACTTC
.	.	TRBV14	TRBJ1-2	CASSLDRGSAYGYTF	TGTGCCAGCAGCCTAGACCGGGGATCGGCCTATGGCTACACCTTC
.	TRBD2	TRBV11-2	TRBJ2-7	CASSSLAGGAQYF	TGTGCCAGCAGCTCACTAGCGGGGGGTGCGCAGTACTTC
.	TRBD2	TRBV7-6	TRBJ2-7	CASSLGAGVGVDEQYF	TGTGCCAGCAGCTTAGGAGCGGGGGTAGGCGTAGACGAGCAGTACTTC
.	TRBD2	TRBV19	TRBJ2-1	CASKASPLAGGRTEQFF	TGTGCCAGTAAAGCCTCGCCACTAGCGGGGGGGCGCACGGAGCAGTTCTTC
few	TRBD1	TRBV6-1	TRBJ1-3	CASTTGPNTIYF	TGTGCCAGCACGACAGGGCCGAACACCATATATTTT
.	.	TRBV4-3	TRBJ2-7	CASSRLPVVGVSYEQYF	TGCGCCAGCAGCCGGCTCCCAGTAGTAGGTGTTTCCTACGAGCAGTACTTC
.	.	TRBV6-6	TRBJ1-1	CASNTGSQNTEAFF	TGTGCCAGCAACACAGGGTCGCAGAACACTGAAGCTTTCTTT
once	.	TRBV30	TRBJ2-7	CAWNLGSYEQYF	TGTGCCTGGAACCTCGGCTCCTACGAGCAGTACTTC
once	TRBD1	TRBV5-1	TRBJ2-5	CASRLPGGPETQYF	TGCGCCAGCAGATTACCAGGGGGCCCAGAGACCCAGTACTTC
.	TRBD1	TRBV18	TRBJ1-4	CASSTTGGTTNEKLFF	TGTGCCAGCTCAACGACAGGGGGCACAACTAATGAAAAACTGTTTTTT
few	TRBD1	TRBV7-2	TRBJ1-3	CASSSGDSGPGNTIYF	TGTGCCAGCAGCTCGGGGGACAGTGGCCCTGGAAACACCATATATTTT
.	.	TRBV21-1	TRBJ1-5	CASSVQGGGQPQHF	TGTGCCAGCAGCGTACAGGGAGGGGGGCAGCCCCAGCATTTT
.	TRBD1	TRBV9	TRBJ2-7	CASSVGHPGQGSYEQYF	TGTGCCAGCAGCGTAGGACATCCGGGACAGGGTAGTTACGAGCAGTACTTC
few	TRBD1	TRBV6-6	TRBJ2-7	CASSDRTGDEQYF	TGTGCCAGCAGTGACCGAACAGGGGACGAGCAGTACTTC
.	.	TRBV6-4	TRBJ1-1	CASSAVPGTEAFF	TGTGCCAGCAGTGCTGTCCCCGGGACAGAAGCTTTCTTT
.	TRBD2	TRBV6-1	TRBJ2-2	CASNEGTILGTGELFF	TGTGCCAGCAATGAGGGGACTATACTGGGCACCGGGGAGCTGTTTTTT
.	TRBD2	TRBV11-2	TRBJ2-3	CASSLGRERTQYF	TGTGCCAGCAGCTTAGGGCGGGAGCGTACGCAGTATTTT
.	TRBD1	TRBV4-3	TRBJ2-7	CASSHSWTGEAYEQYF	TGCGCCAGCAGCCACTCTTGGACAGGGGAGGCTTACGAGCAGTACTTC
.	TRBD1	TRBV7-2	TRBJ2-3	CASSLRGRDTQYF	TGTGCCAGCAGCCTCAGGGGGCGAGATACGCAGTATTTT
.	.	TRBV6-6	TRBJ2-7	CASSSPGGSYEQYF	TGTGCCAGCAGTTCCCCTGGGGGTTCCTACGAGCAGTACTTC
.	TRBD1	TRBV19	TRBJ2-2	CASSIKGTGYMAGELFF	TGTGCCAGTAGTATAAAAGGGACAGGGTATATGGCCGGGGAGCTGTTTTTT
.	.	TRBV2	TRBJ2-3	CASLILVRGTDTQYF	TGTGCCAGCCTAATCCTGGTGAGGGGTACAGATACGCAGTATTTT
few	TRBD1	TRBV19	TRBJ2-7	CASSDTGGYEQYF	TGTGCCAGTAGTGATACAGGGGGCTACGAGCAGTACTTC
.	.	TRBV5-1	TRBJ2-4	CASSVDANIQYF	TGCGCCAGCAGCGTAGACGCGAACATTCAGTACTTC
.	.	TRBV18	TRBJ2-3	CASSSVGADTQYF	TGTGCCAGCTCCTCTGTGGGAGCAGATACGCAGTATTTT
.	.	TRBV4-3	TRBJ2-4	CASSQGVGLAKNIQYF	TGCGCCAGCAGCCAAGGCGTCGGGCTAGCCAAAAACATTCAGTACTTC
.	.	TRBV15	TRBJ1-4	CATSRDPRVLRADF	TGTGCCACCAGCAGAGATCCCCGGGTTCTGAGGGCCGATTTT
.	.	TRBV28	TRBJ2-7	CASSRSQGGYYEQYF	TGTGCCAGCAGCCGCTCGCAAGGGGGATACTACGAGCAGTACTTC
.	.	TRBV5-6	TRBJ1-6	CASFLMMGLRTYNSPLHF	TGTGCCAGCTTTTTAATGATGGGGTTACGAACTTATAATTCACCCCTCCACTTT
.	.	TRBV15	TRBJ2-1	CATSRGGTEANEQFF	TGTGCCACCAGCAGAGGAGGGACGGAAGCCAATGAGCAGTTCTTC
.	TRBD1	TRBV29-1	TRBJ2-7	CSVAGGPEQYF	TGCAGCGTTGCAGGGGGACCCGAGCAGTACTTC